The clone carrying this T cell receptor (beta chain) showed up just a few times. Its antigen is still unknown. With 7 bases clipped from V and 3 bases from J, the junction kept 8 bases outside the gene matches. Germline CDR1 reads LNHDA; CDR2 reads SQIVND (reference sequence). The CDR3 runs 14 residues. This record comes from a study of T cell responses to AZD1222 COVID-19 vaccine. Study-wide results and caveats: The donor cohort was predominantly white British with a female majority, and clonal diversity may have been underestimated. Spike was spanned by vaccine-associated CD4 TCRs, which were dominant at 160-218 and 743-854.

Profiling relied on immunoSEQ multiplex PCR, and the TCRdb table lists in-frame clones only, not all of them. Of over 90,000 clones listed, about 86% were seen once; the top ten hold about 5%. This sequence originates from an adult in good health. Sequenced here: peripheral blood, sampled on day 0 of AZD1222 vaccination. V and J are TRBV19 and TRBJ1-2, with 7 bases matching TRBD1. In DNA form, the CDR3 reads TGTGCCAGTACCAACAACAGGGGCGACTATGGCTACACCTTC. Its protein is CASTNNRGDYGYTF.